This entry is about one TCR beta chain. Its specificity is unknown. The sample is drawn from a study of human T cells and chemical hapten exposure. Background on the study: Subjects had 2% DPC placed on roughly 2 cm by roughly 2 cm of upper inner arm skin for sensitization. General study points: There was no change with DPC sensitization in TCRs above 1 in 1000 frequency. More PT1 expanded TCRs went with higher patch test scores.

Individual cDNA molecules (in the library) carried attached unique molecular identifiers. TCRdb itself ran the RACE reads through MiXCR, one entry per CDR3 protein. The data contain 350,000 to 400,000 distinct CDR3 sequences, less than 6.5% of them seen just once; the ten biggest clones take up 2.5% to 3%. CDR1 and CDR2 from the germline V gene are GTSNPN and SVGIG (reference sequence). Trimming took off 5 bases at V and 3 bases at J, with 13 bases between the two ends. The CDR3 is made up of 13 amino acids. Time point in this sample: pre-sensitization, week 0. As to treatment: therapeutic diphenylcyclopropenone sensitization with weekly scalp DPC.

The chain couples TRBV30 to TRBJ2-5; D might be TRBD2 (6 bases). The receptor was isolated from a woman between 50 and 59 years old with alopecia areata. Some clones in this sample may be carry-over from other donors' samples. Material: whole blood, obtained in connection with sensitization to the hapten diphenylcyclopropenone (DPC). The CDR3 nucleotides read TGTGCCTGGCGAGGGGCGGGAAAAGAGACCCAGTACTTC. This encodes CAWRGAGKETQYF.